These 10 T cell receptor beta chains share one sample of origin, sequenced in a study of cytomegalovirus exposure and HLA in healthy donors. The PCR made use of 60 Vbeta and 13 Jbeta primers. Produced via immunoSEQ multiplex PCR; TCRdb's table is partial and in-frame only. This sample has some 180,000 clones, with roughly 74% found just once. Sequenced material: PBMCs. The origin of the receptors is a woman in her twenties or thirties in good health and CMV-seropositive.

The rearrangement uses TRBV10-3 and TRBJ2-5; maybe TRBD1 (6 bases). The CDR3 contains 13 residues. Trimming removed 6 bases at V and 5 bases at J, with 13 bases between. Germline loops: CDR1 ENHRY, CDR2 SYGVKD. Here the CDR3 DNA reads TGTGCCATCAGCGGGACATCGGGGGAGACCCAGTACTTC. Residues: CAISGTSGETQYF.

Comments on this clone: A junction boundary mismatches the germline segment, possibly from a read error. This rearrangement joins TRBV7-7 to TRBJ2-3; tentatively, D is TRBD2 (5 bases). The CDR3 consists of 14 residues. Germline CDR1 and CDR2: SSHAT and FNYEAQ (reference sequence). The DNA for the CDR3 is TGTGCTAGCAGCGCTAGCCCAGCTTCAGATACGCAGTATTTT. Translation gives CASSASPASDTQYF. Full variable domain (outside the CDR3, taken from reference TRBV7-7 and TRBJ2-3): GAGVSQSPRYKVTKRGQDVTLRCDPISSHATLYWYQQALGQGPEFLTYFNYEAQPDKSGLPSDRFSAERPEGSISTLTIQRTEQRDSAMYRCASSASPASDTQYFGPGTRLTVL.

The chain employs TRBV7-8 and TRBJ2-7, with unresolved D. Per the germline V gene, CDR1 is SGHVS and CDR2 is FQNEAQ. V shed 1 base and J shed 9 bases, with 10 bases lying between them. The length of the CDR3 is 12 residues. CDR3 nucleotide sequence: TGTGCCAGCAGCTTAGGTGCGGCAGTGCAGTACTTC. Encoded protein: CASSLGAAVQYF.

The rearrangement uses TRBV19 and TRBJ2-1, with 7 nucleotides matching TRBD1. V dropped 8 bases and J dropped 7; count of bases not matched to a gene: 17. Per germline, CDR1 LNHDA and CDR2 SQIVND (reference sequence). CDR3 length equals 16 residues. The CDR3 DNA reads TGTGCCAGTCAGTCTTTGGGAAGGGGGCAAGGGAATGAGCAGTTCTTC. Translating gives CASQSLGRGQGNEQFF.

This clone was detected only once. The chain recombines TRBV27 with TRBJ2-7; D remains unclear. CDR1 MNHEY and CDR2 SMNVEV come from the germline V gene (reference sequence). The CDR3 sequence is 13 residues long. The germline V and J ends were trimmed by 5 bases and 2 bases, with 10 bases remaining between them. Here the CDR3 reads CASSRSGPYEQYF. As DNA, the CDR3 is TGTGCCAGCAGTCGGTCGGGTCCCTACGAGCAGTACTTC.

The CDR3 here is CSVSLGGEKLFF. For the CDR3, the DNA is TGCAGCGTATCACTCGGGGGGGAAAAACTGTTTTTT. The chain carries TRBV29-1 and TRBJ1-4; possibly TRBD1 for D (5 bases). Trimming left V 6 bases short and J 8 bases short, with 13 bases between. CDR1 SQVTM and CDR2 ANQGSEA come from the germline V gene. This CDR3 has 12 amino acids.

The CDR3 DNA sequence: TGTGCCAGCAGACCAAGGGAGGGCCAGGAGAAAACAGATACGCAGTATTTT. This gives the protein CASRPREGQEKTDTQYF. The chain joins TRBV28 to TRBJ2-3, with 7 nucleotides matching TRBD2. After removal of 6 bases from V and 3 bases from J, the junction contained 15 bases not matched to a gene. Per the germline V gene, CDR1 is MDHEN and CDR2 is SYDVKM. The CDR3 sequence is 17 residues long.

This clone has only a few counts. CDR3 bases: TGTGCCAGCAGTTCCACAGGGCCTGGTGAAGCTTTCTTT. Amino acids: CASSSTGPGEAFF. This chain uses TRBV6-5 with TRBJ1-1, with a weak D call TRBD1 (6 bases). The CDR3 spans 13 residues. The ends were cut back, 4 bases at V and 7 bases at J, with 13 bases in the middle. The germline gives CDR1 MNHEY, CDR2 SVGAGI.

This sequence joins TRBV5-4 and TRBJ2-5, with 8 bases that match TRBD1. The trim removed 2 bases at V and 4 bases at J, leaving 7 bases unmatched. This CDR3 has 15 amino acids. Germline V gives CDR1 SGHNT, CDR2 YYREEE (reference sequence). The CDR3 DNA reads TGTGCCAGCAGCTTCGAGACAGGGGAAGGAGAGACCCAGTACTTC. Translated, it gives CASSFETGEGETQYF.

In its sample, this clone was seen once. The chain carries TRBV4-1 and TRBJ2-3; 8 bases are a match to TRBD2. The CDR3 spans 15 residues. Germline loops: CDR1 MGHRA, CDR2 YSYEKL. V shed 3 bases and J 7 bases; nucleotides not matched to a gene: 9. The CDR3 spells CASSQGLGIPYTQYF. The CDR3 DNA reads TGCGCCAGCAGCCAGGGACTAGGGATCCCCTATACGCAGTATTTT.